The 21 T cell receptor beta chains given below trace back to one sample, sequenced in a study of blood T cell repertoires in COVID-19. The data were produced by immunoSEQ multiplex PCR, yet TCRdb's version contains in-frame clones alone and is incomplete. The table includes about 410,000 clones, 70% to 90% detected once. Sequenced sample: peripheral blood. These receptors came from a woman in her forties with COVID-19, enrolled during active disease.

As DNA, the CDR3 is TGTGCCAGCAGTCCGCGGGACCTGCAAGAGACCCAGTACTTC. Protein: CASSPRDLQETQYF. V usage is TRBV27 and J usage is TRBJ2-5, with a possible D match to TRBD2 (6 bases). Germline CDR1 MNHEY, CDR2 SMNVEV (reference sequence). Trimming removed 5 bases at V and 2 bases at J, with 12 bases between. The length of the CDR3 is 14 residues.

V is TRBV19 and J is TRBJ2-7, with D perhaps matching TRBD2 (5 bases). The CDR3 runs 13 residues. V lost 5 bases and J lost 3, with 11 bases in between. Germline CDR1 LNHDA, CDR2 SQIVND (reference sequence). CDR3 loop: CASSPGKHYEQYF. DNA of the CDR3: TGTGCCAGTAGTCCCGGGAAGCACTACGAGCAGTACTTC. Complete variable domain (other parts from reference TRBV19 and TRBJ2-7): DGGITQSPKYLFRKEGQNVTLSCEQNLNHDAMYWYRQDPGQGLRLIYYSQIVNDFQKGDIAEGYSVSREKKESFPLTVTSAQKNPTAFYLCASSPGKHYEQYFGPGTRLTVT.

The chain employs TRBV20-1 and TRBJ2-3, with 13 bases identical to TRBD2. The CDR3 spans 19 residues. After removal of 3 bases from V and 6 bases from J, the junction contained 18 bases not matched to a gene. The germline gives CDR1 DFQATT, CDR2 SNEGSKA (reference sequence). The CDR3 loop reads CSASREHSGTSGIVDTQYF. The CDR3 DNA reads TGCAGTGCTAGTAGAGAACACTCCGGGACTAGCGGGATAGTTGATACGCAGTATTTT.

V and J are TRBV30 and TRBJ1-2; D remains ambiguous. Germline V CDR1 and CDR2: GTSNPN, SVGIG (reference sequence). This CDR3 spans 15 amino acids. Trimming left V 2 bases short and J 1 base short, with 14 bases between. The CDR3 loop reads CAWSTSRVDNYGYTF. DNA of the CDR3: TGTGCCTGGAGTACCTCCCGGGTGGATAACTATGGCTACACCTTC.

The chain uses TRBV19 and TRBJ2-7; 8 bases match TRBD2. The V gene's germline CDR1 is LNHDA and CDR2 SQIVND (reference sequence). J was trimmed by 0 bases and V by 3 bases; bases with no gene match: 7. The CDR3 runs 16 residues. The CDR3 DNA reads as TGTGCCAGTAGTATCAGTTCTAGCGGGTCCTCCTACGAGCAGTACTTC. It encodes CASSISSSGSSYEQYF.

The rearrangement links TRBV18 to TRBJ1-1, with 9 bases aligning to TRBD1. Per the germline V gene, CDR1 is KGHSH and CDR2 is LQKENI. J was trimmed by 2 bases and V by 1 base; bases with no gene match: 5. CDR3 size: 16 residues. The CDR3 sequence is CASSPLQGASNTEAFF. The CDR3 nucleotides are TGTGCCAGCTCACCACTACAGGGGGCTAGCAACACTGAAGCTTTCTTT.

The V gene is TRBV19, the J gene TRBJ1-1; no clear D gene. The CDR3 covers 13 residues. Trimming shortened V by 5 bases and J by 6 bases, and 13 bases separated the two germline ends. The germline CDR1 and CDR2 sequences are LNHDA and SQIVND (reference sequence). DNA for the CDR3: TGTGCCAGTAGTCGAGAGGGTTTGGCTGAAGCTTTCTTT. Translated, it gives CASSREGLAEAFF.

This clone occurred once. This sequence joins TRBV5-1 and TRBJ1-6; 8 bases are a match to TRBD1. CDR3 length: 14 residues. After removal of 7 bases from V and 8 bases from J, the junction contained 8 bases not matched to a gene. Looked up from germline, CDR1 is SGHRS and CDR2 is YFSETQ. The CDR3 is CASAPTGDDSPLHF. In DNA form, the CDR3 reads TGCGCCAGCGCGCCGACAGGGGATGATTCACCCCTCCACTTT. Full variable domain (rest looked up from reference TRBV5-1 and TRBJ1-6): KAGVTQTPRYLIKTRGQQVTLSCSPISGHRSVSWYQQTPGQGLQFLFEYFSETQRNKGNFPGRFSGRQFSNSRSEMNVSTLELGDSALYLCASAPTGDDSPLHFGNGTRLTVT.

The chain links TRBV28 to TRBJ2-7; the D gene is possibly TRBD2 (7 bases). V was clipped by 2 bases and J by 2 bases, with 13 bases between them. Germline lookup yields CDR1 MDHEN and CDR2 SYDVKM. The CDR3 length is 15 residues. Written as DNA, the CDR3 is TGTGCCAGCAGTTTAAGGGGGGGATCCACCTACGAGCAGTACTTC. As protein: CASSLRGGSTYEQYF. Together with reference TRBV28 and TRBJ2-7, the CDR3 gives the full variable domain: DVKVTQSSRYLVKRTGEKVFLECVQDMDHENMFWYRQDPGLGLRLIYFSYDVKMKEKGDIPEGYSVSREKKERFSLILESASTNQTSMYLCASSLRGGSTYEQYFGPGTRLTVT.

In its sample, this clone was seen a few times. The chain has TRBV12-3 or TRBV12-4 and TRBJ1-5, with 7 bases aligning to TRBD1. With 4 bases clipped from V and 4 bases from J, the junction kept 1 base outside the gene matches. The CDR3 runs to 13 residues. The CDR3 here is CASSSQGNQPQHF. The CDR3 DNA reads TGTGCCAGCAGTTCACAGGGGAATCAGCCCCAGCATTTT.

The rearrangement uses TRBV30 and TRBJ2-7; TRBD1 agrees at 9 bases. V shed 3 bases and J 2 bases; nucleotides not matched to a gene: 8. Germline CDR1 and CDR2: GTSNPN and SVGIG (reference sequence). The CDR3 runs 15 residues. The CDR3 coding sequence is TGTGCCTGGAGGGGACCGGGACAGGGTACCTACGAGCAGTACTTC. Encoded protein: CAWRGPGQGTYEQYF.

J is TRBJ1-4 and V is TRBV28, with TRBD1 matching 7 bases. Germline lookup yields CDR1 MDHEN and CDR2 SYDVKM. This CDR3 spans 14 amino acids. The V and J ends lost 7 bases and 3 bases, in that order; junction bases with no gene match: 5. The DNA of the CDR3 is TGTGCCAGCACAGGGGGGACAGCTAATGAAAAACTGTTTTTT. Translating gives CASTGGTANEKLFF.

This clone was detected only once. The genes are TRBV24-1 and TRBJ1-4; D gene ambiguous. The CDR3 has 15 amino acids. Germline V gene data show CDR1 as KGHDR and CDR2 as SFDVKD. V lost 3 bases and J 0 bases, leaving 7 bases between the germline ends. For the CDR3, the DNA is TGTGCCACCAGTGATCCACTAGCAACTAATGAAAAACTGTTTTTT. This translates into CATSDPLATNEKLFF.

The chain couples TRBV9 to TRBJ1-1, with TRBD1 identical over 10 bases. Germline loops: CDR1 SGDLS, CDR2 YYNGEE. The CDR3 runs 16 residues. J gave up 4 bases and V 2 bases, and 8 bases lay outside the gene matches. CDR3 loop: CASSVGPGQGSTEAFF. The DNA of the CDR3 is TGTGCCAGCAGCGTTGGGCCGGGACAGGGGAGCACTGAAGCTTTCTTT.

This chain links TRBV27 with TRBJ1-2; D is perhaps TRBD1 (5 bases). The CDR3 runs to 14 residues. From germline, CDR1 is MNHEY and CDR2 SMNVEV (reference sequence). Trimming shortened V by 6 bases and J by 5 bases, and 16 bases separated the two germline ends. CDR3 sequence reads: CASSFAVGGYGYTF. CDR3 in DNA: TGTGCCAGCAGCTTCGCTGTCGGGGGTTATGGCTACACCTTC.

V and J are TRBV5-1 and TRBJ2-1; TRBD2 matches at 7 bases. Germline CDR1 reads SGHRS; CDR2 reads YFSETQ. This CDR3 spans 15 amino acids. V gave up 4 bases and J gave up 9 bases; unmatched junction bases: 13. CDR3 bases: TGCGCCAGCAGCCCGACTGGGGGGGATCAGGGTGAGCAGTTCTTC. Translated: CASSPTGGDQGEQFF.

The chain recombines TRBV7-2 with TRBJ2-1; 7 bases align to TRBD1. CDR1 SGHTA and CDR2 FQGNSA come from the germline V gene. The CDR3 totals 14 residues. Losses at the gene ends were 8 bases for V and 4 bases for J; bases not matched to a gene: 8. The CDR3 coding sequence is TGTGCCAGCGGCCAACAGGGGCTGTACAATGAGCAGTTCTTC. Amino acids: CASGQQGLYNEQFF.

The chain has TRBV11-3 and TRBJ2-7; 8 bases are a match to TRBD1. Germline CDR1 reads SGHNT; CDR2 reads YENEEA. The CDR3 spans 15 residues. Losses at the gene ends were 5 bases for V and 3 bases for J; bases not matched to a gene: 9. The DNA for the CDR3 is TGTGCCAGCAGCGCCGGACAGGGTTATGGCTACGAGCAGTACTTC. As protein: CASSAGQGYGYEQYF.

The V and J genes are TRBV28 and TRBJ1-2; D is ambiguous. The CDR3 sequence is 13 residues long. V lost 5 bases, J lost 3 bases, and 10 bases lay in between. Germline CDR1 is MDHEN and CDR2 is SYDVKM. The CDR3 DNA is TGTGCCAGCAGTCCCCCCACTGACTATGGCTACACCTTC. The encoded protein is CASSPPTDYGYTF.

The chain uses TRBV10-3 and TRBJ2-7; 9 bases fit TRBD1. The V gene's germline CDR1 is ENHRY and CDR2 SYGVKD. There are 15 residues in the CDR3. Trimming at V came to 6 bases and at J to 4 bases, leaving 10 bases not matched to a gene. The CDR3 sequence: CAIRRGGQGLYEQYF. Written as DNA, the CDR3 is TGTGCCATCAGGCGCGGGGGACAGGGTCTTTACGAGCAGTACTTC.

The V and J genes are TRBV27 and TRBJ1-5, with 7 bases matching TRBD1. Germline lookup yields CDR1 MNHEY and CDR2 SMNVEV (reference sequence). With V trimmed by 5 bases and J by 1 base, 20 bases remained unmatched. This CDR3 contains 20 residues. The CDR3 spells CASSPLGPLGQQGSNQPQHF. Here the CDR3 DNA reads TGTGCCAGCAGTCCCCTGGGCCCGTTGGGCCAACAGGGGAGCAATCAGCCCCAGCATTTT.